Listed here are 27 T cell receptor beta chains from one sample, sequenced in a study of Tregs in tolerant kidney transplant recipients. Generated by immunoSEQ multiplex PCR, the TCRdb table keeps only in-frame clones and is missing some. Among 50,000 to 80,000 clones listed, 95% to 98% were seen once. The sequences come from Tregs from blood, collected before the transplant. The source of these receptors is a human donor who received a combined kidney and bone marrow transplant.

This clone was observed a single time. This chain uses TRBV7-6 with TRBJ2-3; D not resolved. The CDR3 extends over 14 amino acids. Germline V lookup: CDR1 SGHVS, CDR2 FNYEAQ. The V and J ends lost 1 base and 6 bases respectively, with 11 bases between them. The CDR3 DNA is TGTGCCAGCAGCTTAGGACTTATGAGGGATACGCAGTATTTT. This translates into CASSLGLMRDTQYF.

The chain uses TRBV6-5 and TRBJ1-2; D is undetermined. CDR1 is MNHEY and CDR2 is SVGAGI in the germline V gene. V was clipped by 5 bases and J by 8 bases, with 12 bases between them. CDR3 length equals 12 residues. The CDR3, as DNA: TGTGCCAGCAGTACCTTCGATGGCGGCTACACCTTC. The encoded protein is CASSTFDGGYTF.

The chain carries TRBV9 and TRBJ2-5; a weak D match, TRBD1 (6 bases). Germline lookup yields CDR1 SGDLS and CDR2 YYNGEE. This CDR3 region has 13 residues. The V end lost 2 bases, the J end lost 7 bases, and 12 bases lay between the germline ends. DNA of the CDR3: TGTGCCAGCAGCGTCAACAGGGATGGGACCCAGTACTTC. It specifies CASSVNRDGTQYF. The full variable domain, in which reference TRBV9 and TRBJ2-5 provide the parts outside the CDR3, is DSGVTQTPKHLITATGQRVTLRCSPRSGDLSVYWYQQSLDQGLQFLIQYYNGEERAKGNILERFSAQQFPDLHSELNLSSLELGDSALYFCASSVNRDGTQYFGPGTRLLVL.

The CDR3 region has the DNA TGTGCCAGCAGCCCATGGACTAGCGGGGACGGGGAGCTGTTTTTT. Its translation is CASSPWTSGDGELFF. The chain uses TRBV7-2 and TRBJ2-2; 12 bases match TRBD2. The J segment lost 7 bases and the V segment lost 5 bases, leaving 5 bases of the junction unmatched. The CDR3 runs 15 residues. Germline V gene data show CDR1 as SGHTA and CDR2 as FQGNSA.

This chain connects TRBV5-6 to TRBJ2-2; tentative D call: TRBD2 (5 bases). In germline, CDR1 is SGHDT, CDR2 YYEEEE. V gave up 3 bases and J gave up 7 bases, with 22 bases separating them. CDR3 length: 17 residues. This chain's CDR3 is CASSSVAARGTIGELFF. The DNA of the CDR3 is TGTGCCAGCAGCTCGGTGGCGGCTCGGGGAACAATCGGGGAGCTGTTTTTT.

This chain connects TRBV4-1 to TRBJ2-7; TRBD2 matches 14 bases. This CDR3 spans 16 amino acids. V gave up 1 base and J gave up 6 bases; unmatched junction bases: 5. Per the germline V gene, CDR1 is MGHRA and CDR2 is YSYEKL. The DNA of the CDR3 is TGCGCCAGCAGCCAAGTCGCCGGACTAGCGGGGGGCGAGCAGTACTTC. As protein: CASSQVAGLAGGEQYF.

This clone was seen just once. This sequence joins TRBV19 and TRBJ1-2; D perhaps matches TRBD1 (6 bases). CDR3 size: 15 residues. CDR1 is LNHDA and CDR2 is SQIVND in the germline V gene (reference sequence). V was shortened by 5 bases and J by 3 bases, with 16 bases between the two germline ends. The CDR3 sequence is CASSPRTAPYYGYTF. The CDR3 bases are TGTGCCAGTAGTCCCAGGACAGCCCCTTACTATGGCTACACCTTC. Full variable domain (missing parts from reference TRBV19 and TRBJ1-2): DGGITQSPKYLFRKEGQNVTLSCEQNLNHDAMYWYRQDPGQGLRLIYYSQIVNDFQKGDIAEGYSVSREKKESFPLTVTSAQKNPTAFYLCASSPRTAPYYGYTFGSGTRLTVV.

The chain uses TRBV4-3 and TRBJ2-3, with D unclear. Trimming removed 0 bases at V and 1 base at J, with 14 bases between. Looked up from germline, CDR1 is LGHNA and CDR2 is YSLEER. This CDR3 region has 17 residues. For the CDR3, the DNA is TGCGCCAGCAGCCAAGATCAGGCGCTCCAGGGCACAGATACGCAGTATTTT. Protein product: CASSQDQALQGTDTQYF.

The rearrangement joins TRBV7-2 to TRBJ2-7; 8 bases map to TRBD1. CDR1 is SGHTA and CDR2 is FQGNSA in the germline V gene. The trim removed 4 bases at V and 3 bases at J, leaving 8 bases unmatched. This CDR3 has 15 residues. CDR3 amino acids: CASSSTGTGNYEQYF. The CDR3 DNA sequence: TGTGCCAGCAGCTCGACCGGGACAGGAAACTACGAGCAGTACTTC.

The chain joins TRBV6-4 to TRBJ1-1; possible D gene TRBD1, 6 bases. This CDR3 is built from 14 residues. Trimming removed 6 bases from V and 5 bases from J, with 16 bases in between. Germline CDR1 MRHNA, CDR2 SNTAGT. CDR3 DNA: TGTGCCAGCAGCGAGGGACCCAGGGGTACTGAAGCTTTCTTT. Protein sequence: CASSEGPRGTEAFF.

The V and J genes are TRBV7-2 and TRBJ2-1; 8 bases agree with TRBD2. The CDR3 is 13 amino acids. V trimming: 4 bases; J trimming: 15 bases; junction bases outside the gene matches: 11. Germline V gene sequence: CDR1 SGHTA, CDR2 FQGNSA. CDR3 sequence reads: CASSYAGGRRWFF. CDR3 sequence (DNA): TGTGCCAGCAGCTATGCGGGAGGTCGGAGGTGGTTCTTC.

The rearrangement links TRBV7-3 to TRBJ1-4, with D maybe TRBD1 (6 bases). Germline assignment: CDR1 SGHTA and CDR2 FQGTGA. V was shortened by 5 bases and J by 7 bases, with 17 bases between the two germline ends. The CDR3 runs 15 residues. The CDR3 region has the DNA TGTGCCAGCAGCCCACAGGGAGAGGGGAGTGAAAAACTGTTTTTT. Amino acid sequence: CASSPQGEGSEKLFF.

This chain connects TRBV7-3 to TRBJ1-1; the D is unclear. Trimming took 1 base from V and 3 from J, leaving 6 bases between them. This CDR3 has 13 residues. Germline loops: CDR1 SGHTA, CDR2 FQGTGA. The CDR3 reads CASSLSSDTEAFF. CDR3 nucleotide sequence: TGTGCCAGCAGCTTAAGCAGTGACACTGAAGCTTTCTTT.

This clone appeared once. The CDR3: CASSNRQGPNSPLHF. CDR3 in DNA: TGTGCCAGCAGCAACCGACAGGGGCCTAATTCACCCCTCCACTTT. The chain employs TRBV7-2 and TRBJ1-6; 8 positions agree with TRBD1. Trimming removed 5 bases from V and 6 bases from J; junction bases left unmatched: 6. This CDR3 spans 15 amino acids. Germline CDR1 and CDR2: SGHTA and FQGNSA.

The chain has TRBV19 and TRBJ1-5; TRBD1 might be the D (5 bases). Germline CDR1 and CDR2: LNHDA and SQIVND (reference sequence). The CDR3 length is 15 residues. The V and J ends lost 3 bases and 0 bases respectively, with 9 bases between them. The CDR3 nucleotides read TGTGCCAGTAGTATGAGTCAGGGTAGCAATCAGCCCCAGCATTTT. Its protein is CASSMSQGSNQPQHF.

The count of this clone is one. The chain employs TRBV27 and TRBJ2-7; D is possibly TRBD2 (6 bases). V lost 0 bases and J lost 3, with 12 bases in between. From germline, CDR1 is MNHEY and CDR2 SMNVEV (reference sequence). The CDR3 contains 15 residues. CDR3 sequence (DNA): TGTGCCAGCAGTTTATCGGTCGGGGGTATCTACGAGCAGTACTTC. It codes for CASSLSVGGIYEQYF.

This clone occurred a few times. The chain recombines TRBV6-5 with TRBJ1-2, with D maybe TRBD1 (5 bases). CDR1 MNHEY and CDR2 SVGAGI come from the germline V gene. Trimming left V 6 bases short and J 6 bases short, with 11 bases between. The CDR3 consists of 12 residues. For the CDR3, the DNA is TGTGCCAGCAGATGGGGCGCAAATGGCTACACCTTC. Translated: CASRWGANGYTF.

The chain recombines TRBV6-1 with TRBJ1-5; perhaps TRBD1 as D (6 bases). Trimming left V 0 bases short and J 4 bases short, with 16 bases between. The CDR3 contains 17 residues. CDR1 is MNHNS and CDR2 is SASEGT in the germline V gene. In DNA, the CDR3 is TGTGCCAGCAGTGAAGCACCCTTAGGGGGAAGGAATCAGCCCCAGCATTTT. This sequence encodes CASSEAPLGGRNQPQHF.

The CDR3 nucleotides are TGCGCCAGCAGCCAAGCGGGGGGGCGAGTCTACAATGAGCAGTTCTTC. It encodes CASSQAGGRVYNEQFF. The chain is built from TRBV4-3 and TRBJ2-1, with 8 bases aligning to TRBD2. CDR3 length: 16 amino acids. Per germline, CDR1 LGHNA and CDR2 YSLEER. V shed 1 base and J 3 bases; nucleotides not matched to a gene: 5.

This chain links TRBV7-3 with TRBJ2-3; the D is unclear. The CDR3 has 15 amino acids. Trimming left V 0 bases short and J 0 bases short, with 7 bases between. Germline CDR1 and CDR2: SGHTA and FQGTGA. CDR3 in DNA: TGTGCCAGCAGCTTAACCGGAGCTAGCACAGATACGCAGTATTTT. It specifies CASSLTGASTDTQYF.

The rearrangement uses TRBV10-3 and TRBJ1-2, with 11 bases identical to TRBD1. Germline CDR1 reads ENHRY; CDR2 reads SYGVKD. V lost 6 bases to trimming and J lost 9 bases; unmatched junction nucleotides: 15. CDR3 size: 16 residues. CDR3 bases: TGTGCCATCAGGGCTGGGACAGGGGGACCCCTGAGGAGCTACACCTTC. Protein product: CAIRAGTGGPLRSYTF.

This sequence joins TRBV4-2 and TRBJ2-5, with 7 bases that match TRBD2. CDR1 and CDR2 (germline): LGHNA, YNFKEQ. The CDR3 has 14 amino acids. Trimming cost V 1 base and J 7 bases; bases outside gene matches: 6. The CDR3 loop is CASSQVTTGGTQYF. The CDR3 DNA reads TGTGCCAGCAGCCAAGTTACGACGGGGGGGACCCAGTACTTC.

The rearrangement joins TRBV6-5 to TRBJ2-3, with TRBD2 matching over 7 bases. This CDR3 has 15 amino acids. Trimming removed 2 bases from V and 2 bases from J; junction bases left unmatched: 4. The germline CDR1 and CDR2 sequences are MNHEY and SVGAGI. CDR3 sequence reads: CASSYQGLLTDTQYF. The CDR3 nucleotides are TGTGCCAGCAGTTACCAGGGACTACTCACAGATACGCAGTATTTT.

The chain recombines TRBV5-5 with TRBJ2-2, with 9 bases fitting TRBD2. Germline CDR1 and CDR2: SGHKS and YYEKEE (reference sequence). The V gene end was trimmed by 0 bases and the J gene end by 0 bases; junction bases not matched to a gene: 3. The CDR3 runs 17 residues. The CDR3: CASSLGLAGTNTGELFF. CDR3 bases: TGTGCCAGCAGCTTGGGGCTAGCGGGAACGAACACCGGGGAGCTGTTTTTT.

The chain has TRBV7-9 and TRBJ2-1, with TRBD2 matching over 14 bases. After removal of 5 bases from V and 9 bases from J, the junction contained 9 bases not matched to a gene. Germline CDR1 SEHNR, CDR2 FQNEAQ (reference sequence). There are 16 residues in the CDR3. As DNA, the CDR3 is TGTGCCAGCAGCACAAGGACTAGCGGGGGGCCGGCTGAGCAGTTCTTC. Its protein product is CASSTRTSGGPAEQFF.

The J gene is TRBJ1-5, the V gene TRBV28; D call uncertain. Germline CDR1 is MDHEN and CDR2 is SYDVKM. V was cut by 8 bases and J by 0 bases, with 11 bases left in between. This CDR3 has 14 amino acids. The chain's CDR3 is CASGWTYSNQPQHF. DNA for the CDR3: TGTGCCAGCGGGTGGACTTATAGCAATCAGCCCCAGCATTTT.

The V call is TRBV27, the J call TRBJ2-7; D is unresolved. The CDR3 is made up of 10 amino acids. Trimming shortened V by 2 bases and J by 6 bases, and 2 bases separated the two germline ends. The germline V gene encodes CDR1 MNHEY and CDR2 SMNVEV (reference sequence). The CDR3 sequence is CASSLLEQYF. For the CDR3, the DNA is TGTGCCAGCAGTTTACTCGAGCAGTACTTC.